These 3 T cell receptor beta chains were all obtained from the same sample, sequenced in a study of control samples from healthy donors and cancer patients. Using immunoSEQ multiplex PCR, the repertoire was profiled, and TCRdb retains in-frame clones only, with some absent. The profile shows 170,000 or so clones, approximately 92% of them singletons. Sequencing input: blood. These receptors were obtained from a woman in her thirties or forties in good health.

This chain joins TRBV3-1 (or the pseudogene TRBV3-2) and TRBJ2-3, with TRBD1 matching 8 bases. CDR1 is LGHDT and CDR2 is YNNKEL in the germline V gene (reference sequence). V lost 7 bases to trimming and J lost 4 bases; unmatched junction nucleotides: 7. This CDR3 has 14 residues. CDR3 DNA sequence: TGTGCCAGCATGAAGCAGGGGGCCTCAGATACGCAGTATTTT. This gives the protein CASMKQGASDTQYF.

The V call is TRBV4-1, the J call TRBJ2-1, with 10 bases matching TRBD1. V lost 6 bases to trimming and J lost 4 bases; unmatched junction nucleotides: 6. The germline V gene encodes CDR1 MGHRA and CDR2 YSYEKL. The CDR3 is 15 residues long. Here the CDR3 reads CASSSTGGGYNEQFF. For the CDR3, the DNA is TGCGCCAGCAGTTCGACAGGGGGCGGATACAATGAGCAGTTCTTC.

The gene calls are TRBV2 and TRBJ1-1, with D unclear. Trimming cost V 2 bases and J 4 bases, with 8 bases left between them. The V gene's germline CDR1 is SNHLY and CDR2 FYNNEI. CDR3 length: 13 residues. The CDR3 is CASSESPLTEAFF. The CDR3 DNA reads as TGTGCCAGCAGTGAAAGCCCCCTCACTGAAGCTTTCTTT.